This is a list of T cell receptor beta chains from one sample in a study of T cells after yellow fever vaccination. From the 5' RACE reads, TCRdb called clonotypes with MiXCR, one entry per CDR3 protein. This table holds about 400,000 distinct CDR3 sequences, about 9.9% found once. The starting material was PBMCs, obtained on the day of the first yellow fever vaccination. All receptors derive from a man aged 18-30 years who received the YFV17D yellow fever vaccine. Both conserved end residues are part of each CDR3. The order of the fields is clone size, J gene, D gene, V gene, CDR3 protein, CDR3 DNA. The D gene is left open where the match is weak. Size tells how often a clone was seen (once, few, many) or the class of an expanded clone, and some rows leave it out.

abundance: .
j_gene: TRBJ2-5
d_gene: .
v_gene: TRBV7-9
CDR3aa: CASSLEAYQETQYF
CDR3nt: TGTGCCAGCAGCTTAGAAGCGTATCAAGAGACCCAGTACTTC

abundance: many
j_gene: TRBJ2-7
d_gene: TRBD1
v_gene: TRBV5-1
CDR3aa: CASSLGDRELSYEQYF
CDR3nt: TGCGCCAGCAGCTTGGGGGACAGGGAGCTCTCCTACGAGCAGTACTTC

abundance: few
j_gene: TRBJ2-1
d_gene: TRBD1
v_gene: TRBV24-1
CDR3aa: CATSDFPRGHGNEQFF
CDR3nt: TGTGCCACCAGTGATTTCCCCAGGGGGCATGGCAATGAGCAGTTCTTC

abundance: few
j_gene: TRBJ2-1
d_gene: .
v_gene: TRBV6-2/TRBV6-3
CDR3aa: CASRVASAEQFF
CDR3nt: TGTGCCAGCAGGGTCGCTAGCGCTGAGCAGTTCTTC

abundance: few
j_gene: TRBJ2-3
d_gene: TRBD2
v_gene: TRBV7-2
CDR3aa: CASRSTSGGRKYF
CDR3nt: TGTGCCAGCAGATCCACTAGCGGGGGTAGGAAGTATTTT

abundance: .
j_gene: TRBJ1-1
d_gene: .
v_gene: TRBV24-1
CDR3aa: CATSDGPTEAFF
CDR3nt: TGTGCCACCAGTGATGGGCCCACTGAAGCTTTCTTT

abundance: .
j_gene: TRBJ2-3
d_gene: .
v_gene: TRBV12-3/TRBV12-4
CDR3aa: CASSLGGQWTDTQYF
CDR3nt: TGTGCCAGCAGTTTAGGAGGTCAGTGGACAGATACGCAGTATTTT

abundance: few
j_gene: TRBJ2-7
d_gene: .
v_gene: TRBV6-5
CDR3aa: CASSYSLGGHYEQYF
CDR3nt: TGTGCCAGCAGTTACTCGTTGGGGGGCCACTACGAGCAGTACTTC

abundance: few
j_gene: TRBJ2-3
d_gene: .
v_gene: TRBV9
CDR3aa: CASSVTGLSADTQYF
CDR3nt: TGTGCCAGCAGCGTTACAGGGCTGTCAGCAGATACGCAGTATTTT

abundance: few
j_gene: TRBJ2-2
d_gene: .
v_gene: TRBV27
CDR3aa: CASRFPQGRPGELFF
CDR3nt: TGTGCCAGCCGCTTTCCTCAGGGTCGACCCGGGGAGCTGTTTTTT

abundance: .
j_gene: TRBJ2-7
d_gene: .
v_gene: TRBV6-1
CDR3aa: CASSEQAGVEQYF
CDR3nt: TGTGCCAGCAGTGAACAGGCTGGGGTTGAGCAGTACTTC

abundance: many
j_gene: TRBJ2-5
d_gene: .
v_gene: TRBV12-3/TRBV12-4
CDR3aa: CASSRERGQETQYF
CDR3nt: TGTGCCAGCAGCCGAGAGAGGGGCCAAGAGACCCAGTACTTC

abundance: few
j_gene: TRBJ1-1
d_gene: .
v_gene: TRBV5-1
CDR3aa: CASSLEGYATEAFF
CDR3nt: TGCGCCAGCAGCCTCGAAGGGTATGCCACTGAAGCTTTCTTT

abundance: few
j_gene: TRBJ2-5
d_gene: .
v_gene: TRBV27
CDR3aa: CASSFKGSTSGETQYF
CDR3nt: TGTGCCAGCAGTTTTAAGGGATCAACCTCTGGGGAGACCCAGTACTTC

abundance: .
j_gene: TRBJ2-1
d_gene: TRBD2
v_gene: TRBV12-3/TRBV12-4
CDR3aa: CASESGGAYNEQFF
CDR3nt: TGTGCCAGCGAGAGCGGGGGAGCCTACAATGAGCAGTTCTTC

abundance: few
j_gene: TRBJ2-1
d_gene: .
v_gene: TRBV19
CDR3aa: CASSLRSGEQFF
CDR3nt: TGTGCCAGTAGTCTTCGCTCGGGAGAGCAGTTCTTC

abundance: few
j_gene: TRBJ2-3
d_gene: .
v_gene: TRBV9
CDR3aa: CASSVGGGVTVDTQYF
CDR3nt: TGTGCCAGCAGCGTAGGAGGGGGGGTAACGGTGGATACGCAGTATTTT

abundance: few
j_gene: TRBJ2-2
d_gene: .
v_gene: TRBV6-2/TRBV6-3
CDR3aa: CASTRRGGITGELFF
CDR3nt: TGTGCCAGCACCCGTAGGGGGGGGATCACCGGGGAGCTGTTTTTT

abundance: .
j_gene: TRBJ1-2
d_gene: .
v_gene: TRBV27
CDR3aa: CASSPTVGWGYGYTF
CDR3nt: TGTGCCAGCAGCCCTACAGTAGGTTGGGGCTATGGCTACACCTTC

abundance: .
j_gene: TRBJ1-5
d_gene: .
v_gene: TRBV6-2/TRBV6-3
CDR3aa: CASSDYRDQPQHF
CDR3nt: TGTGCCAGCAGTGACTACAGGGACCAGCCCCAGCATTTT

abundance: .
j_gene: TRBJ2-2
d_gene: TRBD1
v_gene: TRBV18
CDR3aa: CASSPRWTGTGELFF
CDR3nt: TGTGCCAGCTCACCACGTTGGACAGGGACCGGGGAGCTGTTTTTT

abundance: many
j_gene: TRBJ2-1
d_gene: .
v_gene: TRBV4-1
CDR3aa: CASSQVDLVSYNEQFF
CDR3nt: TGCGCCAGCAGCCAAGTCGACCTAGTTTCCTACAATGAGCAGTTCTTC

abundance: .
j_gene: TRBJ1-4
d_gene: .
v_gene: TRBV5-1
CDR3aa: CASSPGPGVGKLFF
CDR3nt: TGCGCCAGCAGCCCAGGACCGGGGGTGGGAAAACTGTTTTTT

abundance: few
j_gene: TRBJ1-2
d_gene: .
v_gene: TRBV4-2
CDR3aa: CASSQGPLGYGYTF
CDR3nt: TGTGCCAGCAGCCAAGGGCCGCTTGGGTATGGCTACACCTTC

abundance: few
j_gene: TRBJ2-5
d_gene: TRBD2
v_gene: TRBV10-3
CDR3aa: CAISEQNGLAGIQETQYF
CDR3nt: TGTGCCATCAGTGAGCAGAACGGACTAGCGGGGATCCAAGAGACCCAGTACTTC

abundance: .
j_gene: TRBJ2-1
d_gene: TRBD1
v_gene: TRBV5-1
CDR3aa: CASSPESQGAVPSSYNEQFF
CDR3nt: TGCGCCAGCAGCCCCGAATCGCAGGGGGCGGTTCCGAGCTCCTACAATGAGCAGTTCTTC

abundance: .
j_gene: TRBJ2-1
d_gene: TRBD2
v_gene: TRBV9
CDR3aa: CASSVDGLAGYNEQFF
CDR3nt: TGTGCCAGCAGCGTAGATGGACTAGCTGGGTACAATGAGCAGTTCTTC

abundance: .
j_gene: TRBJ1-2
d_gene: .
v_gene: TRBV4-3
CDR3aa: CASSQLGIATAEYGYTF
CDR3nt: TGCGCCAGCAGCCAATTAGGGATCGCGACGGCGGAATATGGCTACACCTTC

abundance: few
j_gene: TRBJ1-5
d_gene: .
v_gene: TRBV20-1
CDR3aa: CSASDSNQPQHF
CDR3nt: TGCAGTGCTAGTGACTCGAATCAGCCCCAGCATTTT

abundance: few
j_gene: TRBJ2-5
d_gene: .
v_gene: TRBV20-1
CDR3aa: CSARLQGSQETQYF
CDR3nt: TGCAGTGCTAGACTACAGGGTTCCCAAGAGACCCAGTACTTC

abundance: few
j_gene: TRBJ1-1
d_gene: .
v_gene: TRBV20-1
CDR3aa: CSARIRTEAFF
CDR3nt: TGCAGTGCTAGAATTAGGACTGAAGCTTTCTTT

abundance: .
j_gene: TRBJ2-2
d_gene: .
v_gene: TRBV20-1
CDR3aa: CSANGGELFF
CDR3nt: TGCAGTGCTAATGGCGGGGAGCTGTTTTTT

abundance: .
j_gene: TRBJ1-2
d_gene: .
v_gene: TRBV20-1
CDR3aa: CSAFENYGYTF
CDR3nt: TGCAGTGCATTTGAAAACTATGGCTACACCTTC

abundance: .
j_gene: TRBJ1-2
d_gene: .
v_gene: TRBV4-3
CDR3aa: CASSPSSLNYGYTF
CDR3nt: TGCGCCAGCAGCCCATCTAGCCTTAACTATGGCTACACCTTC

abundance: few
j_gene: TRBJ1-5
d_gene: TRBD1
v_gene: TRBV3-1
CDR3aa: CASSQTGGYNQPQHF
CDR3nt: TGTGCCAGCAGCCAGACAGGGGGATACAATCAGCCCCAGCATTTT

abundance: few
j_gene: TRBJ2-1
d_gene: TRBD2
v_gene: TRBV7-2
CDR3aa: CASSPYMTSGVNEQFF
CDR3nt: TGTGCCAGCAGCCCCTATATGACTAGCGGGGTCAATGAGCAGTTCTTC

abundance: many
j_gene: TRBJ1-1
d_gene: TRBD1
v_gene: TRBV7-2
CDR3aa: CASRGDRGNLLNTEAFF
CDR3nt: TGTGCCAGCAGGGGAGACAGGGGCAATTTACTGAACACTGAAGCTTTCTTT

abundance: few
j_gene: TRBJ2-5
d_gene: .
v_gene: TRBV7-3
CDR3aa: CASSPTGSQETQYF
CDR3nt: TGTGCCAGCAGCCCTACAGGGAGCCAAGAGACCCAGTACTTC

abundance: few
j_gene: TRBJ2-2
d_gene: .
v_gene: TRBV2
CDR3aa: CASRKSGGSTGELFF
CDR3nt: TGTGCCAGCAGAAAATCAGGGGGGAGCACCGGGGAGCTGTTTTTT

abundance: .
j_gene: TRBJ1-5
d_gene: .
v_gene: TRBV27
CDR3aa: CATGRPDSNQPQHF
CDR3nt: TGTGCCACCGGGAGGCCAGATAGCAATCAGCCCCAGCATTTT

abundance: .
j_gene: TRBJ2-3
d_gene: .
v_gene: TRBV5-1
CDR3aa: CASSLGLGFADTQYF
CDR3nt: TGCGCCAGCAGCTTGGGACTAGGATTCGCAGATACGCAGTATTTT

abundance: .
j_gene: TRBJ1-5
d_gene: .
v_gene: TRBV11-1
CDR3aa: CASSEGDTQHF
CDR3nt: TGTGCCAGCTCCGAGGGGGATACGCAGCATTTT

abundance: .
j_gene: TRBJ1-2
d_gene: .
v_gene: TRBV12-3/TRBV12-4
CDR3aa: CASSNRYGYTF
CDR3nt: TGTGCCAGCAGTAATCGTTATGGCTACACCTTC

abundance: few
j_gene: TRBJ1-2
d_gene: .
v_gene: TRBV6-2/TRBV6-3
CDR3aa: CASSYGGSSRIFGYTF
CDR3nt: TGTGCCAGCAGTTACGGCGGGTCCTCCCGTATTTTTGGCTACACCTTC

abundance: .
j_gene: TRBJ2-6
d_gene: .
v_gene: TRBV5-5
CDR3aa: CASSLGRLRSGANVLTF
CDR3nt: TGTGCCAGCAGCTTGGGGAGGTTAAGGTCTGGGGCCAACGTCCTGACTTTC